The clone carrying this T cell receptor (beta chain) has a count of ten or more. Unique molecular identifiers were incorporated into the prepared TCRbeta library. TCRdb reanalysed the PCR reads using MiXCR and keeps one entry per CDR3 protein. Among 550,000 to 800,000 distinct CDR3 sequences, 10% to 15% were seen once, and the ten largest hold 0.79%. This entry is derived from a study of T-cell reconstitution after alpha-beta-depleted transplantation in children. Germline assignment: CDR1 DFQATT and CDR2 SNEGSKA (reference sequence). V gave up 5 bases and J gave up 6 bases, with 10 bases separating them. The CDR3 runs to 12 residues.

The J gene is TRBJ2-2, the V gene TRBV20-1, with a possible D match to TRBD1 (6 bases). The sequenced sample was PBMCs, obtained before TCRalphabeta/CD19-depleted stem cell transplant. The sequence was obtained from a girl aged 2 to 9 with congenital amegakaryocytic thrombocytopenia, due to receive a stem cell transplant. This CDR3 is CSAPTGSGELFF. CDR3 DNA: TGCAGTGCTCCAACAGGGTCCGGGGAGCTGTTTTTT.